This passage covers 21 T cell receptor beta chains from one sample sequenced in a study of T cells in Graves' hyperthyroidism and ophthalmopathy. Amplified TCR beta CDR3 regions came from RNA transcripts. TCR CDR3 underwent first-round RT-PCR with the HTBI primer set. TCRdb reprocessed the multiplex PCR reads via MiXCR and lists one record per CDR3 protein. Of about 600,000 distinct CDR3 sequences in the sample, 13% to 15% were seen once. Sequencing was performed on blood. These receptors all stem from a young woman with Graves' ophthalmopathy.

This clonotype showed up just a few times. The V gene is TRBV30, the J gene TRBJ2-2; TRBD2 might be the D (5 bases). In germline, CDR1 is GTSNPN, CDR2 SVGIG (reference sequence). The CDR3 has 15 residues. V gave up 3 bases and J gave up 0 bases, with 11 bases separating them. DNA for the CDR3: TGTGCCTGGAGGGACTTATATGCGAACACCGGGGAGCTGTTTTTT. Translating gives CAWRDLYANTGELFF.

The chain is built from TRBV6-5 and TRBJ2-2; 16 bases align to TRBD2. CDR3 length: 19 amino acids. With 0 bases clipped from V and 1 base from J, the junction kept 2 bases outside the gene matches. Germline V gene lookup returns CDR1 MNHEY and CDR2 SVGAGI. CDR3 DNA sequence: TGTGCCAGCAGTTACTCCGGGACTAGCGGGAGGGGGAACACCGGGGAGCTGTTTTTT. This encodes CASSYSGTSGRGNTGELFF.

This clonotype was counted many times. CDR3 bases: TGCAGTCTACGGAGCTCCTACGAGCAGTACTTC. Encoded protein: CSLRSSYEQYF. The chain links TRBV20-1 to TRBJ2-7, with unresolved D. The length of the CDR3 is 11 residues. CDR1 DFQATT and CDR2 SNEGSKA come from the germline V gene (reference sequence). Trimming took 8 bases from V and 0 from J, leaving 8 bases between them.

This clonotype appeared many times. The CDR3 sequence: CASTDSTYNEQFF. Written as DNA, the CDR3 is TGTGCCAGCACCGATTCGACCTACAATGAGCAGTTCTTC. The chain combines TRBV12-3 or TRBV12-4 with TRBJ2-1; D uncertain. The CDR3 has 13 residues. Deletions cut 7 bases from V and 2 bases from J, with 9 bases between.

Only a few counts were recorded for this clonotype. The CDR3 reads CACSLAGETQYF. The CDR3 DNA sequence: TGTGCCTGTTCACTAGCGGGAGAGACCCAGTACTTC. The V and J genes are TRBV30 and TRBJ2-5, with TRBD2 identical over 9 bases. V lost 6 bases to trimming and J lost 4 bases; unmatched junction nucleotides: 3. The CDR3 covers 12 residues. Germline V lookup: CDR1 GTSNPN, CDR2 SVGIG (reference sequence).

Comment on this clonotype: A read error may account for a junction end that differs from germline. This chain connects TRBV5-5 to TRBJ1-1; TRBD1 might be the D (6 bases). CDR3 size: 15 residues. Germline V gene lookup returns CDR1 SGHKS and CDR2 YYEKEE (reference sequence). The CDR3 reads CASSLLPEGGLGALF. CDR3 coding DNA: TGTGCCAGCAGCTTGCTTCCTGAGGGGGGTTTAGGGGCTCTCTTT.

This clonotype was counted ten times or more. The CDR3 coding sequence is TGTGCCAGCAGTCGGACAGGGGGCACTGAAGCTTTCTTT. This encodes CASSRTGGTEAFF. This chain connects TRBV11-2 to TRBJ1-1; TRBD1 agrees at 10 bases. The CDR3 is 13 amino acids. J was trimmed by 4 bases and V by 6 bases; bases with no gene match: 2. Germline V gene sequence: CDR1 SGHAT, CDR2 FQNNGV.

This clonotype was observed many times. J is TRBJ2-1 and V is TRBV12-3 or TRBV12-4; tentatively, D is TRBD2 (6 bases). V was trimmed by 5 bases and J by 0 bases, leaving 14 bases between them. The CDR3 spans 16 residues. In DNA form, the CDR3 reads TGTGCCAGCAGTCCGGAGCGGGCCGCCTCCTACAATGAGCAGTTCTTC. Translating gives CASSPERAASYNEQFF.

V gene TRBV5-4 combines with J gene TRBJ2-1; 10 nucleotides line up with TRBD2. Germline CDR1 and CDR2: SGHNT and YYREEE (reference sequence). The CDR3 has 16 amino acids. V lost 4 bases to trimming and J lost 4 bases; unmatched junction nucleotides: 8. CDR3 amino acids: CASSLPTSGPYNEQFF. The CDR3 DNA follows: TGTGCCAGCAGCCTACCGACTAGCGGGCCTTACAATGAGCAGTTCTTC.

This clonotype was seen ten or more times. The chain uses TRBV30 and TRBJ2-4; D is uncertain. The ends were cut back, 2 bases at V and 5 bases at J, with 7 bases in the middle. Germline CDR1 reads GTSNPN; CDR2 reads SVGIG (reference sequence). The length of the CDR3 is 12 residues. CDR3 sequence reads: CAWSTNENIQYF. The CDR3 bases are TGTGCCTGGAGTACTAATGAAAACATTCAGTACTTC.

This clonotype turned up a few times. The chain recombines TRBV9 with TRBJ2-7; 11 positions match TRBD2. V was pared by 4 bases and J by 4 bases, with 4 bases of the junction left unmatched. The germline V gene has CDR1 SGDLS and CDR2 YYNGEE. The CDR3 covers 14 residues. The CDR3 reads CASSTLAGGYEQYF. CDR3 nucleotide sequence: TGTGCCAGCAGCACCCTAGCGGGAGGTTACGAGCAGTACTTC.

As for this clonotype: One end of the junction fails to match germline, which may point to a read error. The rearrangement uses TRBV6-1 and TRBJ1-1; possible D gene TRBD1, 5 bases. The CDR3 loop spans 12 amino acids. Germline V gene lookup returns CDR1 MNHNS and CDR2 SASEGT. This CDR3 is CATRGGGTEALF. CDR3 DNA: TGTGCCACCCGGGGGGGAGGCACTGAAGCTCTCTTT.

This clonotype occurred many times. J is TRBJ1-2 and V is TRBV7-2; D unresolved. This CDR3 spans 14 amino acids. Between the trimmed V and J ends, which lost 0 bases and 7 bases, there was a span of 12 bases. The germline V gene has CDR1 SGHTA and CDR2 FQGNSA. In nucleotides, the CDR3 is TGTGCCAGCAGCTTAGCGACACCCTCTACTGGCTACACCTTC. Its translation: CASSLATPSTGYTF.

The table lists this clonotype with a few counts. The J gene is TRBJ2-7, the V gene TRBV20-1, with D perhaps TRBD1 or TRBD2 (6 bases each). V lost 1 base and J 7 bases, leaving 17 bases between the germline ends. Germline CDR1 DFQATT, CDR2 SNEGSKA (reference sequence). The CDR3 covers 14 residues. The CDR3 region is CSARGVSGRGEQYF. Here the CDR3 DNA reads TGCAGTGCTAGAGGGGTTAGCGGCAGGGGAGAGCAGTACTTC.

This chain joins TRBV14 and TRBJ1-1; D is possibly TRBD1 (6 bases). Trimming pared 3 bases from V and 5 bases from J, leaving 13 bases between. The CDR3 consists of 14 residues. Germline V gene data show CDR1 as SGHDN and CDR2 as FVKESK. Written as DNA, the CDR3 is TGTGCCAGCAGCCAGTTTAGGGGGATGACTGAAGCTTTCTTT. This sequence encodes CASSQFRGMTEAFF.

The sample holds many counts of this clonotype. V usage is TRBV29-1 and J usage is TRBJ2-1, with TRBD1 matching 11 bases. CDR1 is SQVTM, CDR2 ANQGSEA, per germline. Trimming at V came to 7 bases and at J to 7 bases, leaving 6 bases not matched to a gene. The CDR3 runs 13 residues. The CDR3 reads CSAGQGAKNEQFF. CDR3 in DNA: TGCAGCGCCGGACAGGGGGCAAAAAATGAGCAGTTCTTC.

V usage is TRBV24-1 and J usage is TRBJ1-2; D is ambiguous. The germline gives CDR1 KGHDR, CDR2 SFDVKD. CDR3 length: 14 amino acids. Trimming stripped 4 bases from V and 2 bases from J, with 10 bases between. The CDR3 DNA reads TGTGCCACCAGTGACTCTACACAAAACTATGGCTACACCTTC. Translated: CATSDSTQNYGYTF.

The chain employs TRBV25-1 and TRBJ2-2, with unresolved D. Germline CDR1 MGHDK, CDR2 SYGVNS. There are 20 residues in the CDR3. The V gene lost 7 bases and the J gene lost 2 bases, with 29 bases spanning the gap. This CDR3 is CASILKLLVVVPGNTGELFF. DNA for the CDR3: TGTGCCAGCATTCTAAAGCTCCTAGTAGTCGTCCCGGGTAACACCGGGGAGCTGTTTTTT. The full variable domain, in which reference TRBV25-1 and TRBJ2-2 provide the parts outside the CDR3, is EADIYQTPRYLVIGTGKKITLECSQTMGHDKMYWYQQDPGMELHLIHYSYGVNSTEKGDLSSESTVSRIRTEHFPLTLESARPSHTSQYLCASILKLLVVVPGNTGELFFGEGSRLTVL.

Ten or more counts support this clonotype. The chain links TRBV5-1 to TRBJ2-7, with 9 bases that match TRBD1. The CDR3 is 14 amino acids. CDR1 and CDR2 from the germline V gene are SGHRS and YFSETQ. The ends lost 4 bases at V and 3 bases at J; junction bases unmatched: 5. In DNA, the CDR3 is TGCGCCAGCAGCGCCGGGACAGGGTTCTACGAGCAGTACTTC. It codes for CASSAGTGFYEQYF. Based on the CDR3 plus reference TRBV5-1 and TRBJ2-7, the full variable domain is KAGVTQTPRYLIKTRGQQVTLSCSPISGHRSVSWYQQTPGQGLQFLFEYFSETQRNKGNFPGRFSGRQFSNSRSEMNVSTLELGDSALYLCASSAGTGFYEQYFGPGTRLTVT.

The chain recombines TRBV29-1 with TRBJ1-5; no clear D gene. Trimming cost V 6 bases and J 7 bases, with 13 bases left between them. Germline values: CDR1 SQVTM, CDR2 ANQGSEA. CDR3 size: 12 residues. The CDR3 protein is CSVGEGVQPQHF. The DNA for the CDR3 is TGCAGCGTAGGTGAGGGTGTCCAGCCCCAGCATTTT.

This clonotype has a count of ten or more. The V and J genes are TRBV27 and TRBJ1-2; 9 bases line up with TRBD1. The germline CDR1 and CDR2 sequences are MNHEY and SMNVEV (reference sequence). Trimming at V came to 4 bases and at J to 4 bases, leaving 4 bases not matched to a gene. The CDR3 loop spans 14 amino acids. The CDR3 reads CASSWTGAGYGYTF. The CDR3 bases are TGTGCCAGCAGTTGGACAGGGGCGGGCTATGGCTACACCTTC.